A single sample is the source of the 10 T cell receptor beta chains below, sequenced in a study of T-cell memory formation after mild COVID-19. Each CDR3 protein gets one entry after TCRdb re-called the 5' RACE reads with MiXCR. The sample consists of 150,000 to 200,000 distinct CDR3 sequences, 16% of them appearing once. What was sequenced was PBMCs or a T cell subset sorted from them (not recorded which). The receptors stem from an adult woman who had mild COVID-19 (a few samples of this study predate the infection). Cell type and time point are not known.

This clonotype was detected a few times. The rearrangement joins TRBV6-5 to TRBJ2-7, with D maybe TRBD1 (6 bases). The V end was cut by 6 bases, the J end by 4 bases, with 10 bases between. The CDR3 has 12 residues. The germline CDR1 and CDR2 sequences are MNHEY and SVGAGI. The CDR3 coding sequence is TGTGCCAGCAGGGGACACCGTTACGAGCAGTACTTC. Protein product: CASRGHRYEQYF.

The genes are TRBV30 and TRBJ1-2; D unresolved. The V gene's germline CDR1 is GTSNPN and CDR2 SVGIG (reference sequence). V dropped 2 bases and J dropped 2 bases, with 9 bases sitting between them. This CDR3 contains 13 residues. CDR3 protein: CAWSKGDNYGYTF. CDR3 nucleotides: TGTGCCTGGAGTAAAGGTGACAACTATGGCTACACCTTC. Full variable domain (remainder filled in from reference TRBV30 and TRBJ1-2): SQTIHQWPATLVQPVGSPLSLECTVEGTSNPNLYWYRQAAGRGLQLLFYSVGIGQISSEVPQNLSASRPQDRQFILSSKKLLLSDSGFYLCAWSKGDNYGYTFGSGTRLTVV.

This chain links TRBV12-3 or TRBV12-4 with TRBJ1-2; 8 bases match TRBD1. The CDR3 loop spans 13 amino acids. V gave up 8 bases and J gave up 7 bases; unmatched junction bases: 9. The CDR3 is CASGEDRGRGYTF. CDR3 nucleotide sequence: TGTGCCAGCGGGGAAGACAGGGGTCGTGGCTACACCTTC.

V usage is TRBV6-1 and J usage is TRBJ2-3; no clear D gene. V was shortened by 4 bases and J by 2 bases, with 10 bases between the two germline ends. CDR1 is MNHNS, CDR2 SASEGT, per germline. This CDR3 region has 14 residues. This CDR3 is CASSGLGITDTQYF. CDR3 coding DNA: TGTGCCAGCAGTGGGCTTGGGATCACAGATACGCAGTATTTT.

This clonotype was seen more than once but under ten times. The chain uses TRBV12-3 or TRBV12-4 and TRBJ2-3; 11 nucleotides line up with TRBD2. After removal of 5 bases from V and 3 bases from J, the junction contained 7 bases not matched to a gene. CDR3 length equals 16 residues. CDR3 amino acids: CASSDGGLAATDTQYF. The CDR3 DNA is TGTGCCAGCAGTGACGGGGGACTAGCGGCGACAGATACGCAGTATTTT.

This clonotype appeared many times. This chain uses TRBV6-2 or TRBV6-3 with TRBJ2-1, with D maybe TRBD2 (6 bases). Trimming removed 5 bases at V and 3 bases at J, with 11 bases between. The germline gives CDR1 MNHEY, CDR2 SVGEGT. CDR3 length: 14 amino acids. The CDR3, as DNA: TGTGCCAGCAGTGTCACGGGGGACTACAATGAGCAGTTCTTC. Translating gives CASSVTGDYNEQFF.

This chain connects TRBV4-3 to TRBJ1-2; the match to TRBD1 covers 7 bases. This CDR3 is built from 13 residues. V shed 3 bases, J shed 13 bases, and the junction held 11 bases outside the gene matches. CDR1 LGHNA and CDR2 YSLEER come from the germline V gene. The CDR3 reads CASSQRAGTEATF. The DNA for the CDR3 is TGCGCCAGCAGCCAGAGGGCCGGGACAGAGGCCACCTTC.

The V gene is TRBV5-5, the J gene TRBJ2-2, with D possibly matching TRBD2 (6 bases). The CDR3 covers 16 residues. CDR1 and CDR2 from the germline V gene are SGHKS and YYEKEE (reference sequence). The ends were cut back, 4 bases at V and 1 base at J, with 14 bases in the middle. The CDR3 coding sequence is TGTGCCAGCAGCACACACGGGGGTCTGAACACCGGGGAGCTGTTTTTT. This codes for CASSTHGGLNTGELFF. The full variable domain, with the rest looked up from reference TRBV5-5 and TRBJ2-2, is DAGVTQSPTHLIKTRGQQVTLRCSPISGHKSVSWYQQVLGQGPQFIFQYYEKEERGRGNFPDRFSARQFPNYSSELNVNALLLGDSALYLCASSTHGGLNTGELFFGEGSRLTVL.

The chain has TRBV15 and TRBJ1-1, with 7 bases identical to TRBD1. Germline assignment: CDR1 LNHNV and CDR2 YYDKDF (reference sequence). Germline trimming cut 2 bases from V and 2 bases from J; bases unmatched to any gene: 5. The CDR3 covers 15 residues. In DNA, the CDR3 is TGTGCCACCAGCAGAATCGACAGGGATAACACTGAAGCTTTCTTT. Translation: CATSRIDRDNTEAFF.

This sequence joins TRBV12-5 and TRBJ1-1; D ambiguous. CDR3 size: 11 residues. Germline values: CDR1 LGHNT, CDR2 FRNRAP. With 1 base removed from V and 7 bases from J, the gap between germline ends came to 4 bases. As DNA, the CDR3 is TGTGCTAGTGGTTTGGGACGTGAAGCTTTCTTT. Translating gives CASGLGREAFF.